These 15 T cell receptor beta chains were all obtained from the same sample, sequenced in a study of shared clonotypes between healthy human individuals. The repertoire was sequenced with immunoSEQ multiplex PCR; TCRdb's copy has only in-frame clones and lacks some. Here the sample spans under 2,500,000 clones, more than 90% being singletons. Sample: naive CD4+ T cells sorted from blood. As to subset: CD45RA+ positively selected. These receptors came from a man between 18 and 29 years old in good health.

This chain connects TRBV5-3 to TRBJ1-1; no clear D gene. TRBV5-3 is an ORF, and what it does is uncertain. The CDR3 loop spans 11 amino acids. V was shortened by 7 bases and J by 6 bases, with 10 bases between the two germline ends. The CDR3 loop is CARRSLPEAFF. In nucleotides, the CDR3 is TGTGCCAGACGGAGCCTTCCTGAAGCTTTCTTT.

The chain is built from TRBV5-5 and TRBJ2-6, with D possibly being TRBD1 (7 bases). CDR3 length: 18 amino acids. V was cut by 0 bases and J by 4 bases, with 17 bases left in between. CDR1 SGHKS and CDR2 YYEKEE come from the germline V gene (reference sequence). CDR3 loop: CASSLDGGGAKGANVLTF. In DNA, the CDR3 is TGTGCCAGCAGCTTGGATGGAGGGGGCGCGAAAGGGGCCAACGTCCTGACTTTC.

CDR3 sequence reads: CASFYSNTGELFF. DNA for the CDR3: TGTGCCAGCTTTTACTCAAACACCGGGGAGCTGTTTTTT. This chain joins TRBV6-5 and TRBJ2-2; D uncertain. Trimming took 8 bases from V and 2 from J, leaving 9 bases between them. The germline V gene encodes CDR1 MNHEY and CDR2 SVGAGI. The CDR3 loop spans 13 amino acids.

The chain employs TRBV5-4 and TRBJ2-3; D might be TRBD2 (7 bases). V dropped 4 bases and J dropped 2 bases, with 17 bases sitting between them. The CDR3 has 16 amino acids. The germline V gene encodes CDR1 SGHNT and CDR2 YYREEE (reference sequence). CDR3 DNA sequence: TGTGCCAGCAGCCCGCCCCGGGGGGCGAACACAGATACGCAGTATTTT. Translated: CASSPPRGANTDTQYF.

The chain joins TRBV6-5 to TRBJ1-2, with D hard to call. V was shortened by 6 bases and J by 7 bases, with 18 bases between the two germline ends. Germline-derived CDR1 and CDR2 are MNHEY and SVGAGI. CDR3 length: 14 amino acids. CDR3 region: CASSHGNMEGGYTF. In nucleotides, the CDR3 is TGTGCCAGCAGCCACGGAAATATGGAGGGTGGCTACACCTTC.

The CDR3 reads CASSTIGQGNTEAFF. For the CDR3, the DNA is TGTGCCAGTAGTACCATCGGACAGGGGAACACTGAAGCTTTCTTT. The chain links TRBV19 to TRBJ1-1, with TRBD1 matching over 8 bases. This CDR3 has 15 residues. After removal of 4 bases from V and 1 base from J, the junction contained 5 bases not matched to a gene. The germline CDR1 and CDR2 sequences are LNHDA and SQIVND (reference sequence).

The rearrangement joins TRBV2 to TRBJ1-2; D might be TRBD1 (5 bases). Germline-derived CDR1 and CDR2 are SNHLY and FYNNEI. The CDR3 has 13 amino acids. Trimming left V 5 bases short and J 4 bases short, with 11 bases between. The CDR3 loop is CASSLDTIYGYTF. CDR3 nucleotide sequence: TGTGCCAGCAGTCTGGACACGATCTATGGCTACACCTTC.

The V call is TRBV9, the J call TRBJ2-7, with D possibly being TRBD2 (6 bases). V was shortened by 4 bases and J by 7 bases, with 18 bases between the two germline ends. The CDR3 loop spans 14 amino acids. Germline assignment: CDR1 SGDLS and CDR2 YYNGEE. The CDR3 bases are TGTGCCAGCAGCCCGGTGCAAGGGGCGGGGGAGCAGTACTTC. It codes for CASSPVQGAGEQYF.

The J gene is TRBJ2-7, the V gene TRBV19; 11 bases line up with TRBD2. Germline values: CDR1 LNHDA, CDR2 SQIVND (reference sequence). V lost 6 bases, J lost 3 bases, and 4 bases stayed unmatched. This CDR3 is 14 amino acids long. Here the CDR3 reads CASRDGTSGYEQYF. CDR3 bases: TGTGCCAGTAGGGACGGGACTAGCGGCTACGAGCAGTACTTC.

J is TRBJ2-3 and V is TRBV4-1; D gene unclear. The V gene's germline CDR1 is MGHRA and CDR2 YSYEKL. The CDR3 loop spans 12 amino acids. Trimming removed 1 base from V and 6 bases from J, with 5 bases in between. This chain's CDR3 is CASSQAVDTQYF. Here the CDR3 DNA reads TGCGCCAGCAGCCAAGCGGTGGATACGCAGTATTTT.

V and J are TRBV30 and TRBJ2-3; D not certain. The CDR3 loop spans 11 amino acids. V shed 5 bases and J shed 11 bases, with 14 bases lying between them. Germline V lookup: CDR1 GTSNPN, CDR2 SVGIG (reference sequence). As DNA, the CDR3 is TGTGCCTGGGCCATGGGAAGTGTGCAGTATTTT. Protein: CAWAMGSVQYF.

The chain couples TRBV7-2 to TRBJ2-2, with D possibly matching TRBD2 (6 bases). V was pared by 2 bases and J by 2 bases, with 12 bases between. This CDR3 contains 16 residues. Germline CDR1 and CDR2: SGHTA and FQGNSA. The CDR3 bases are TGTGCCAGCAGCTTACTGCCGGGACTTAACACCGGGGAGCTGTTTTTT. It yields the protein CASSLLPGLNTGELFF.

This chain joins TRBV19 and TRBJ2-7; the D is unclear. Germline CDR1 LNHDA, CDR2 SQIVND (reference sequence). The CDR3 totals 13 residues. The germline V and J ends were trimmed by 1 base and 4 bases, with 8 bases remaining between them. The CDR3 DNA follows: TGTGCCAGTAGTATAGCTAGAGGTTACGAGCAGTACTTC. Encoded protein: CASSIARGYEQYF.

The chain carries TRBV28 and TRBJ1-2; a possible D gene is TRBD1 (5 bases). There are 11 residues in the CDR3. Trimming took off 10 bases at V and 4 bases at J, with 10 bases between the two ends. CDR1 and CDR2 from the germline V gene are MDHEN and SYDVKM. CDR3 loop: CATGTGYGYTF. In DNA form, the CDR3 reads TGTGCCACCGGGACCGGCTATGGCTACACCTTC.

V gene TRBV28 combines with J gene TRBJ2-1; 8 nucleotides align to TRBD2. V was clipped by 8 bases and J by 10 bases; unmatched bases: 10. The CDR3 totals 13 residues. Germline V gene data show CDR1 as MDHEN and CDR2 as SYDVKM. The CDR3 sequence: CASGIAGLGEQFF. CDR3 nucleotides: TGTGCCAGCGGTATAGCGGGGTTAGGCGAGCAGTTCTTC.